These 26 T cell receptor beta chains came from one sample sequenced in a study of blood T cell repertoires in COVID-19. Profiling relied on immunoSEQ multiplex PCR, and the TCRdb table lists in-frame clones only, not all of them. The sample has roughly 15,000 clones; 75% to 90% are singletons. The sequencing sample was made of peripheral blood. The receptors originated from a man aged 45-65 years with active COVID-19.

The CDR3 DNA reads TGTGCCAGTAGTCCAGGGGCCGGCTCTGGAAACACCATATATTTT. Translation: CASSPGAGSGNTIYF. The chain combines TRBV19 with TRBJ1-3, with D perhaps TRBD1 (6 bases). CDR3 length: 15 residues. The germline gives CDR1 LNHDA, CDR2 SQIVND (reference sequence). The V end lost 5 bases, the J end lost 0 bases, and 11 bases lay between the germline ends.

The chain combines TRBV7-2 with TRBJ2-7, with D possibly being TRBD1 (6 bases). Trimming removed 4 bases at V and 2 bases at J, with 18 bases between. This CDR3 is built from 16 residues. Germline values: CDR1 SGHTA, CDR2 FQGNSA. In nucleotides, the CDR3 is TGTGCCAGCAGCTACACCGGGACACACAGCCCCTACGAGCAGTACTTC. It codes for CASSYTGTHSPYEQYF.

This clone was counted once. This chain connects TRBV11-2 to TRBJ2-3; D possibly corresponds to TRBD2 (6 bases). V lost 1 base and J 8 bases, leaving 7 bases between the germline ends. Germline V gene lookup returns CDR1 SGHAT and CDR2 FQNNGV. The CDR3 is made up of 12 amino acids. CDR3 bases: TGTGCCAGCAGCTTAGGGCGGGGTACGCAGTATTTT. As protein: CASSLGRGTQYF.

This rearrangement joins TRBV9 to TRBJ2-1; D possibly corresponds to TRBD2 (5 bases). This CDR3 is built from 15 residues. Germline V lookup: CDR1 SGDLS, CDR2 YYNGEE. Trimming removed 0 bases from V and 0 bases from J, with 7 bases in between. In DNA form, the CDR3 reads TGTGCCAGCAGCGTAGCGGGGTTCTCCTACAATGAGCAGTTCTTC. Its translation: CASSVAGFSYNEQFF.

The chain couples TRBV5-1 to TRBJ1-1, with TRBD1 identical over 10 bases. With 3 bases clipped from V and 5 bases from J, the junction kept 4 bases outside the gene matches. The CDR3 covers 14 residues. Germline-derived CDR1 and CDR2 are SGHRS and YFSETQ. CDR3: CASSYRTGGTEAFF. The CDR3 DNA sequence: TGCGCCAGCAGCTATCGGACAGGGGGAACTGAAGCTTTCTTT.

The chain employs TRBV3-1 (or the pseudogene TRBV3-2) and TRBJ1-1; D unclear. V lost 5 bases, J lost 5 bases, and 12 bases lay in between. There are 13 residues in the CDR3. Germline CDR1 reads LGHDT; CDR2 reads YNNKEL (reference sequence). CDR3: CASSFDTRTEAFF. The CDR3 DNA is TGTGCCAGCAGCTTCGACACTCGGACTGAAGCTTTCTTT.

CDR3 protein: CASSTPGRQVGYTF. The CDR3 bases are TGTGCCAGCAGTACCCCCGGCCGGCAGGTTGGCTACACCTTC. The chain employs TRBV28 and TRBJ1-2; no reliable D call. The CDR3 extends over 14 amino acids. Trimming removed 5 bases from V and 7 bases from J, with 17 bases in between. Per the germline V gene, CDR1 is MDHEN and CDR2 is SYDVKM.

The chain joins TRBV9 to TRBJ2-7, with D possibly matching TRBD1 (5 bases). The germline V and J ends were trimmed by 0 bases and 6 bases, with 13 bases remaining between them. CDR1 and CDR2 from the germline V gene are SGDLS and YYNGEE. This CDR3 comprises 14 residues. The CDR3 sequence is CASSVGWQGSEQYF. Written as DNA, the CDR3 is TGTGCCAGCAGCGTAGGGTGGCAGGGTAGCGAGCAGTACTTC.

This chain connects TRBV28 to TRBJ1-2; 9 positions agree with TRBD1. V gave up 10 bases and J gave up 2 bases; unmatched junction bases: 8. There are 14 residues in the CDR3. The V gene's germline CDR1 is MDHEN and CDR2 SYDVKM. The chain's CDR3 is CAIARGTGNYGYTF. The DNA for the CDR3 is TGTGCCATCGCCAGGGGGACAGGGAACTATGGCTACACCTTC.

This chain joins TRBV19 and TRBJ1-2; 11 nucleotides agree with TRBD1. CDR1 and CDR2 from the germline V gene are LNHDA and SQIVND (reference sequence). The CDR3 length is 14 residues. J gave up 3 bases and V 8 bases, and 5 bases lay outside the gene matches. The CDR3 region is CASQDRGHYYGYTF. The CDR3 bases are TGTGCCAGTCAGGACAGGGGGCATTACTATGGCTACACCTTC.

This chain's CDR3 is CAISESSTENSPLHF. The CDR3, as DNA: TGTGCCATCAGTGAGTCGTCGACGGAGAATTCACCCCTCCACTTT. The chain uses TRBV10-3 and TRBJ1-6, with D unclear. The germline CDR1 and CDR2 sequences are ENHRY and SYGVKD. V was clipped by 0 bases and J by 7 bases, with 10 bases between them. CDR3 length equals 15 residues.

The chain recombines TRBV19 with TRBJ2-2; weak D call: TRBD2 (6 bases). This CDR3 contains 11 residues. V was clipped by 6 bases and J by 7 bases, with 6 bases between them. Looked up from germline, CDR1 is LNHDA and CDR2 is SQIVND (reference sequence). The CDR3 protein is CASRGGGELFF. As DNA, the CDR3 is TGTGCCAGTAGGGGGGGCGGGGAGCTGTTTTTT. Full variable domain (rest looked up from reference TRBV19 and TRBJ2-2): DGGITQSPKYLFRKEGQNVTLSCEQNLNHDAMYWYRQDPGQGLRLIYYSQIVNDFQKGDIAEGYSVSREKKESFPLTVTSAQKNPTAFYLCASRGGGELFFGEGSRLTVL.

This clone occurred a few times. The CDR3 is CASSEWTWTEAFF. DNA for the CDR3: TGTGCCAGCAGTGAGTGGACTTGGACTGAAGCTTTCTTT. The chain couples TRBV6-1 to TRBJ1-1; D gene unclear. The CDR3 runs 13 residues. Germline V gene lookup returns CDR1 MNHNS and CDR2 SASEGT. Trimming removed 3 bases at V and 5 bases at J, with 10 bases between.

The table lists this clone with a count of one. One junction end disagrees with the germline gene, perhaps due to a read error. The rearrangement uses TRBV7-7 and TRBJ2-7; possible D gene TRBD1, 9 bases. CDR1 is SSHAT and CDR2 is FNYEAQ in the germline V gene (reference sequence). The CDR3 is 18 amino acids. CDR3 region: CASSLAGQGRENSYEQYF. DNA for the CDR3: TGTGCTAGCAGCTTAGCGGGACAGGGCCGTGAGAACTCCTACGAGCAGTACTTC.

This chain uses TRBV6-2 or TRBV6-3 with TRBJ2-7, with 8 bases lining up with TRBD1. Germline values: CDR1 MNHEY, CDR2 SVGEGT. The CDR3 spans 12 residues. Trimming removed 5 bases from V and 5 bases from J; junction bases left unmatched: 2. In DNA form, the CDR3 reads TGTGCCAGCAGTGACAGGGGCCACGAGCAGTACTTC. Translating gives CASSDRGHEQYF.

This clone was found once. The chain links TRBV3-1 (or the pseudogene TRBV3-2) to TRBJ1-1, with 8 bases aligning to TRBD1. Losses at the gene ends were 0 bases for V and 11 bases for J; bases not matched to a gene: 20. CDR1 and CDR2 from the germline V gene are LGHDT and YNNKEL (reference sequence). The CDR3 sequence is 18 residues long. This CDR3 is CASSQDPVAGGEVIQAFF. The CDR3 nucleotides read TGTGCCAGCAGCCAAGATCCAGTGGCAGGGGGCGAGGTCATCCAGGCTTTCTTT.

In nucleotides, the CDR3 is TGTGCCAGTAGTATAGTTCGGACAGGGGGCAATGAAAAACTGTTTTTT. Translated: CASSIVRTGGNEKLFF. The rearrangement joins TRBV19 to TRBJ1-4; TRBD1 agrees at 11 bases. CDR1 and CDR2 (germline): LNHDA, SQIVND (reference sequence). The CDR3 has 16 residues. V trimming: 1 base; J trimming: 5 bases; junction bases outside the gene matches: 3.

The rearrangement links TRBV29-1 to TRBJ2-3; TRBD1 might be the D (7 bases). V shed 7 bases and J shed 1 base, with 21 bases lying between them. There are 16 residues in the CDR3. CDR1 is SQVTM and CDR2 is ANQGSEA in the germline V gene. The CDR3 protein is CSAKTRGDSRTDTQYF. Here the CDR3 DNA reads TGCAGCGCGAAGACTAGAGGGGACAGCCGCACAGATACGCAGTATTTT.

The count of this clone is one. V and J are TRBV18 and TRBJ1-3, with 9 bases that match TRBD1. V lost 4 bases and J lost 1; bases outside the gene matches: 5. The CDR3 has 16 amino acids. Germline lookup yields CDR1 KGHSH and CDR2 LQKENI. For the CDR3, the DNA is TGTGCCAGCTCACTCGACAGGGGGATATCTGGAAACACCATATATTTT. This translates into CASSLDRGISGNTIYF.

The chain combines TRBV10-2 with TRBJ2-3; D is possibly TRBD2 (5 bases). Trimming left V 7 bases short and J 5 bases short, with 7 bases between. Germline lookup yields CDR1 WSHSY and CDR2 SAAADI. This CDR3 is built from 11 residues. The CDR3 DNA follows: TGCGCCAGCACCGGGGAAGATACGCAGTATTTT. Protein sequence: CASTGEDTQYF.

V is TRBV5-1 and J is TRBJ1-2; the match to TRBD1 covers 8 bases. Germline CDR1 SGHRS, CDR2 YFSETQ. V lost 3 bases and J lost 4; bases outside the gene matches: 2. The CDR3 totals 13 residues. Written as DNA, the CDR3 is TGCGCCAGCAGCTCCGGACAGGGCTATGGCTACACCTTC. It codes for CASSSGQGYGYTF.

V gene TRBV7-9 combines with J gene TRBJ2-1, with D maybe TRBD2 (5 bases). V was trimmed by 2 bases and J by 0 bases, leaving 11 bases between them. Germline CDR1 reads SEHNR; CDR2 reads FQNEAQ (reference sequence). The CDR3 is made up of 16 amino acids. The CDR3 DNA sequence: TGTGCCAGCAGCTTAAGAGCGGACGACTCCTACAATGAGCAGTTCTTC. This translates into CASSLRADDSYNEQFF.

The chain employs TRBV24-1 and TRBJ2-1; D is undetermined. This CDR3 contains 16 residues. Germline lookup yields CDR1 KGHDR and CDR2 SFDVKD. V gave up 1 base and J gave up 1 base, with 10 bases separating them. The CDR3, as DNA: TGTGCCACCAGTGATTTAAAGGCGGAGTCCTACAATGAGCAGTTCTTC. This translates into CATSDLKAESYNEQFF.

This chain links TRBV19 with TRBJ1-5, with D possibly TRBD1 on 6 matching bases. CDR3 size: 14 residues. Germline CDR1 LNHDA, CDR2 SQIVND (reference sequence). Trimming left V 3 bases short and J 4 bases short, with 10 bases between. This chain's CDR3 is CASSIVQGNQPQHF. In DNA, the CDR3 is TGTGCCAGTAGTATCGTACAGGGAAATCAGCCCCAGCATTTT.

This sequence joins TRBV28 and TRBJ2-7; the D gene is possibly TRBD2 (7 bases). In germline, CDR1 is MDHEN, CDR2 SYDVKM. The CDR3 runs 17 residues. Trimming pared 5 bases from V and 3 bases from J, leaving 23 bases between. CDR3 protein: CASSPKGRGAAGYEQYF. CDR3 nucleotides: TGTGCCAGCAGTCCGAAAGGTCGGGGGGCGGCTGGCTACGAGCAGTACTTC.

This rearrangement joins TRBV30 to TRBJ1-1; no definite D call. The germline gives CDR1 GTSNPN, CDR2 SVGIG (reference sequence). There are 12 residues in the CDR3. Trimming left V 2 bases short and J 6 bases short, with 10 bases between. The CDR3 region is CAWSYTASEAFF. The CDR3 DNA reads as TGTGCCTGGAGTTACACAGCCTCTGAAGCTTTCTTT.